The T cell receptor (beta chain) described here comes from a study of blood T cell repertoires in COVID-19. At the level of the study: COVID-19 samples, acute and convalescent, were from the United States, Italy and Spain. PBMCs, B-cell-depleted T cells, or T cells were the source of the cDNA or gDNA that made up the material.

Authors' data handling: Nucleated cell counts were estimated from reference gene primer amplification. Method: immunoSEQ multiplex PCR; TCRdb's copy keeps in-frame clones and lacks some. The V and J calls and clone size were taken over from that table, and D and trimming were inferred from the DNA. The sample consists of about 410,000 clones, 89% of them appearing once. Seattle's enrolled individuals joined amid active infection and were then monitored longitudinally. The sequenced material came from peripheral blood. The clonotype originates from a woman aged 40 to 50 with COVID-19, enrolled during active disease.

The CDR3 is CASSPGTASWYEQYF. CDR3 nucleotides: TGTGCCAGCAGTCCCGGGACAGCGTCTTGGTACGAGCAGTACTTC. The genes are TRBV6-5 and TRBJ2-7, with TRBD1 identical over 7 bases. The J segment lost 4 bases and the V segment lost 5 bases, leaving 11 bases of the junction unmatched. Per the germline V gene, CDR1 is MNHEY and CDR2 is SVGAGI. This CDR3 is built from 15 residues.